This TCR beta chain was recovered during a study of long-term antiretroviral therapy in people with HIV. Germline trimming cut 1 base from V and 4 bases from J; bases unmatched to any gene: 7. Per the germline V gene, CDR1 is SQVTM and CDR2 is ANQGSEA. CDR3 length: 15 residues. Survey-level resolution applied to immunoSEQ assay v3.0. Clones were read by immunoSEQ multiplex PCR, and TCRdb kept only the in-frame ones, dropping some. Of under 45,000 clones listed, roughly four fifths are singletons. Sequenced material: unsorted PBMCs, taken 1 year after starting antiretroviral therapy. The V call is TRBV29-1, the J call TRBJ2-7; 10 nucleotides line up with TRBD1. The receptor was derived from a man aged 18 to 30 with HIV. Written as DNA, the CDR3 is TGCAGCGTTGAAGCTCTGGACAGGGGGAAATACGAGCAGTACTTC. The encoded protein is CSVEALDRGKYEQYF.